A selection of T cell receptor beta chains follows, all from one sample in a study of blood T cell repertoires in COVID-19. Data came from immunoSEQ multiplex PCR; TCRdb stores just in-frame clones and leaves some out. The sample has about 230,000 clones, 70% to 90% seen once. The sample was peripheral blood. The receptors shown here come from a woman younger than 35 who had recovered from COVID-19. CDR3s include the opening cysteine and the closing phenylalanine or tryptophan. A D gene is named only where the DNA matches it firmly. Not every row has a clone size; where given, it reads once, few, many or a size class.

d_call,v_call,clone_size,j_call,cdr3_aa,cdr3_nt
TRBD1,TRBV7-2,.,TRBJ1-5,CASSPGTAKYSNQPQHF,TGTGCCAGCAGCCCAGGGACAGCGAAATATAGCAATCAGCCCCAGCATTTT
.,TRBV12-5,.,TRBJ1-2,CASGRDSYYGYTF,TGTGCTAGTGGCCGCGACAGCTACTATGGCTACACCTTC
.,TRBV29-1,.,TRBJ1-2,CSVAVRGRNYGYTF,TGCAGCGTTGCGGTGCGGGGAAGGAACTATGGCTACACCTTC
TRBD1,TRBV5-4,few,TRBJ1-1,CASSPPGQGPTEAFF,TGTGCCAGCAGCCCTCCGGGACAGGGACCCACTGAAGCTTTCTTT
TRBD2,TRBV19,.,TRBJ2-3,CASSPTGLAGVTDTQYF,TGTGCCAGTAGTCCGACGGGTCTAGCGGGAGTGACAGATACGCAGTATTTT
TRBD1,TRBV6-5,.,TRBJ1-2,CASSYSTGGHGYTF,TGTGCCAGCAGTTACTCCACAGGGGGCCATGGCTACACCTTC
.,TRBV4-2,.,TRBJ1-1,CASSPHVTGLGTEAFF,TGTGCCAGCAGCCCCCATGTAACGGGGTTGGGCACTGAAGCTTTCTTT
.,TRBV16,once,TRBJ1-6,CASSLISGSPLHF,TGTGCCAGCAGCCTAATCTCGGGGTCACCCCTCCACTTT
.,TRBV6-5,.,TRBJ1-6,CASIFFGGDNSPLHF,TGTGCCAGCATTTTTTTTGGGGGCGATAATTCACCCCTCCACTTT
TRBD2,TRBV9,.,TRBJ2-2,CASSVGTSGLNTGELFF,TGTGCCAGCAGCGTAGGTACTAGCGGGTTGAACACCGGGGAGCTGTTTTTT
TRBD2,TRBV19,.,TRBJ2-1,CASSPTAGEYEQFF,TGTGCCAGTAGCCCAACGGCGGGGGAGTATGAGCAGTTCTTC
TRBD1,TRBV5-6,.,TRBJ1-5,CASSSMSGQAYQPQHF,TGTGCCAGCAGTTCGATGTCAGGACAGGCATATCAGCCCCAGCATTTT
.,TRBV27,.,TRBJ1-1,CASSAYREMNTEAFF,TGTGCCAGCAGTGCTTACAGGGAGATGAACACTGAAGCTTTCTTT
.,TRBV3-1/TRBV3-2,.,TRBJ1-1,CASSRTPGGTEAFF,TGTGCCAGCAGCCGGACACCAGGTGGGACTGAAGCTTTCTTT
.,TRBV7-9,few,TRBJ1-5,CASSTSASSNQPQHF,TGTGCCAGCAGCACCAGCGCGTCTAGCAATCAGCCCCAGCATTTT
.,TRBV2,.,TRBJ1-2,CASYQGTDYGYTF,TGTGCCAGCTACCAGGGGACCGACTATGGCTACACCTTC
.,TRBV9,few,TRBJ2-7,CASSVGGGTYEQYF,TGTGCCAGCAGCGTCGGGGGTGGGACCTACGAGCAGTACTTC
TRBD2,TRBV6-1,.,TRBJ2-5,CASSDMGGSFGETQYF,TGTGCCAGCAGTGATATGGGCGGGAGTTTCGGGGAGACCCAGTACTTC
TRBD2,TRBV12-5,.,TRBJ2-2,CASGQTSGSNAGELFF,TGTGCTAGTGGCCAGACTAGCGGGAGCAACGCCGGGGAGCTGTTTTTT
.,TRBV29-1,.,TRBJ1-5,CSVEGAGEGLPQHF,TGCAGCGTTGAAGGGGCAGGGGAGGGTCTGCCCCAGCATTTT
.,TRBV7-6,.,TRBJ1-1,CASSPYTGISTEAFF,TGTGCCAGCAGCCCGTACACAGGGATAAGCACTGAAGCTTTCTTT
.,TRBV20-1,.,TRBJ2-1,CSALSLREQFF,TGCAGTGCCCTGAGTCTCCGTGAGCAGTTCTTC
TRBD1,TRBV30,.,TRBJ1-1,CAWSGQGAGDTEAFF,TGTGCCTGGAGTGGACAGGGGGCAGGTGACACTGAAGCTTTCTTT
.,TRBV7-9,once,TRBJ2-4,CASSFGGSNIQYF,TGTGCCAGCAGCTTCGGGGGTTCGAACATTCAGTACTTC
.,TRBV9,.,TRBJ2-7,CASSVGTVDEQYF,TGTGCCAGCAGCGTAGGGACAGTCGACGAGCAGTACTTC
TRBD2,TRBV25-1,.,TRBJ2-2,CASSENPGLALTGELFF,TGTGCCAGCAGTGAAAATCCGGGACTAGCGCTCACCGGGGAGCTGTTTTTT
.,TRBV5-8,.,TRBJ1-5,CASSPLPTANSNQPQHF,TGTGCCAGCAGCCCCCTGCCCACAGCAAATAGCAATCAGCCCCAGCATTTT
.,TRBV25-1,once,TRBJ2-3,CASSDPGSDTQYF,TGTGCCAGCAGTGATCCGGGGTCAGATACGCAGTATTTT
.,TRBV18,.,TRBJ1-3,CASSPMADTIYF,TGTGCCAGCTCACCGATGGCGGACACCATATATTTT
.,TRBV10-3,.,TRBJ1-5,CAISELGADSNQPQHF,TGTGCCATCAGTGAGTTGGGGGCGGATAGCAATCAGCCCCAGCATTTT
.,TRBV25-1,.,TRBJ2-7,CASSTANAYEQYF,TGTGCCAGTTCGACAGCCAACGCCTACGAGCAGTACTTC
.,TRBV27,.,TRBJ1-5,CASSFGGRGQPQHF,TGTGCCAGCAGTTTTGGGGGGCGGGGGCAGCCCCAGCATTTT
TRBD2,TRBV11-2,once,TRBJ2-2,CASSFPSGTKTNTGELFF,TGTGCCAGCAGCTTCCCTAGCGGGACTAAGACGAACACCGGGGAGCTGTTTTTT
.,TRBV27,.,TRBJ2-1,CASRSGSNEQFF,TGTGCCAGCAGGTCGGGGTCCAATGAGCAGTTCTTC
.,TRBV6-2/TRBV6-3,few,TRBJ1-5,CASSYFNSNQPQHF,TGTGCCAGCAGTTACTTCAATAGCAATCAGCCCCAGCATTTT
.,TRBV18,.,TRBJ2-5,CASSPERAGETQYF,TGTGCCAGCTCACCGGAGAGGGCCGGGGAGACCCAGTACTTC
.,TRBV18,.,TRBJ2-7,CASSPTQGSPEQYF,TGTGCCAGCTCACCCACACAGGGTTCGCCCGAGCAGTACTTC
TRBD1,TRBV19,.,TRBJ2-5,CATKDRTQETQYF,TGTGCCACTAAGGACAGGACCCAAGAGACCCAGTACTTC
.,TRBV7-9,.,TRBJ1-1,CASSLSVLNTEAFF,TGTGCCAGCAGCTTGAGTGTTCTGAACACTGAAGCTTTCTTT
.,TRBV25-1,.,TRBJ2-1,CASSEDSSYNEQFF,TGTGCCAGCAGTGAGGACAGTTCCTACAATGAGCAGTTCTTC
.,TRBV7-3,.,TRBJ2-1,CASRSERTYNEQFF,TGTGCCAGCAGGTCAGAGCGGACCTACAATGAGCAGTTCTTC
TRBD1,TRBV9,.,TRBJ1-1,CASSVVGTGEAFF,TGTGCCAGCAGCGTAGTTGGGACAGGGGAGGCTTTCTTT
.,TRBV18,.,TRBJ1-5,CASSPLGPGVYQPQHF,TGTGCCAGCTCACCACTAGGACCGGGGGTGTATCAGCCCCAGCATTTT
.,TRBV27,.,TRBJ2-7,CASSLSRGQNYEQYF,TGTGCCAGCAGTTTATCCAGAGGGCAAAACTACGAGCAGTACTTC
.,TRBV29-1,.,TRBJ1-2,CSDQNRVDYGYTF,TGCAGCGACCAGAACAGGGTCGACTATGGCTACACCTTC
.,TRBV7-9,.,TRBJ2-5,CASSRGPQETQYF,TGTGCCAGCAGCAGAGGGCCCCAAGAGACCCAGTACTTC